The 13 T cell receptor beta chains in this list originate from one sample, sequenced in a study of control samples from healthy donors and cancer patients. Method: immunoSEQ multiplex PCR; TCRdb's copy keeps in-frame clones and lacks some. The table has some 150,000 clones, over 90% seen once. Material for sequencing was blood. Source of these receptors: a woman between 25 and 40 years old in good health.

This chain uses TRBV5-1 with TRBJ2-1, with 7 positions matching TRBD2. CDR3 length equals 16 residues. Germline lookup yields CDR1 SGHRS and CDR2 YFSETQ. V lost 4 bases and J lost 5; bases outside the gene matches: 12. The CDR3 nucleotides are TGCGCCAGCAGCGGAGGTGTAGCGGGCCTAGACAATGAGCAGTTCTTC. Translation: CASSGGVAGLDNEQFF.

The genes are TRBV21-1 and TRBJ2-7. TRBV21-1 is tagged as a pseudogene. The CDR3 covers 18 residues. The CDR3 loop reads CASSKSLQVGQAIYEQYF. The CDR3, as DNA: TGTGCCAGCAGCAAAAGCCTCCAAGTCGGGCAGGCGATCTACGAGCAGTACTTC.

This sequence joins TRBV5-6 and TRBJ2-5; 7 nucleotides match TRBD2. The CDR3 consists of 14 residues. The trim removed 1 base at V and 3 bases at J, leaving 3 bases unmatched. The V gene's germline CDR1 is SGHDT and CDR2 YYEEEE. CDR3 bases: TGTGCCAGCAGCTTGAGGCTAGCGGAAGAGACCCAGTACTTC. Protein: CASSLRLAEETQYF.

This clone appeared a single time. CDR3 in DNA: TGTGCCAGCAGCCTAAGGGATTTACGCGTCGGGGATTCACCCCTCCACTTT. Protein sequence: CASSLRDLRVGDSPLHF. The V call is TRBV4-2, the J call TRBJ1-6; no definite D call. V lost 4 bases and J lost 8, with 21 bases in between. Germline values: CDR1 LGHNA, CDR2 YNFKEQ. This CDR3 is built from 17 residues.

The chain employs TRBV7-9 and TRBJ1-1; no definite D call. V lost 1 base and J lost 1, with 7 bases in between. This CDR3 region has 14 residues. Germline CDR1 and CDR2: SEHNR and FQNEAQ (reference sequence). The CDR3 nucleotides read TGTGCCAGCAGCTTAGGTTTAGCGAACACTGAAGCTTTCTTT. Protein: CASSLGLANTEAFF.

This chain uses TRBV15 with TRBJ2-5; D not certain. V shed 0 bases and J shed 2 bases, with 10 bases lying between them. The CDR3 is 15 residues long. The germline V gene encodes CDR1 LNHNV and CDR2 YYDKDF (reference sequence). The CDR3 loop reads CATSREGSLQETQYF. Here the CDR3 DNA reads TGTGCCACCAGCAGAGAGGGCAGCCTACAAGAGACCCAGTACTTC.

The chain links TRBV18 to TRBJ2-2; D may be TRBD1 or TRBD2 (5 bases each). V was clipped by 1 base and J by 3 bases, with 12 bases between them. The CDR3 length is 16 residues. Germline V lookup: CDR1 KGHSH, CDR2 LQKENI. CDR3 loop: CASSPLGGVDTGELFF. The CDR3 DNA sequence: TGTGCCAGCTCACCACTTGGGGGAGTGGACACCGGGGAGCTGTTTTTT. The full variable domain, completed using reference TRBV18 and TRBJ2-2, is NAGVMQNPRHLVRRRGQEARLRCSPMKGHSHVYWYRQLPEEGLKFMVYLQKENIIDESGMPKERFSAEFPKEGPSILRIQQVVRGDSAAYFCASSPLGGVDTGELFFGEGSRLTVL.

The V and J genes are TRBV28 and TRBJ1-4; a weak D match, TRBD1 (5 bases). The V gene lost 1 base and the J gene lost 0 bases, with 12 bases spanning the gap. The CDR3 runs to 17 residues. Germline loops: CDR1 MDHEN, CDR2 SYDVKM. The CDR3 coding sequence is TGTGCCAGCAGTTTATTAGCGGGGGTCACAACTAATGAAAAACTGTTTTTT. Encoded protein: CASSLLAGVTTNEKLFF.

As DNA, the CDR3 is TGTGCCAGCCGCGGTTTCCAGGGAACTAACCCCTACGAGCAGTACTTC. Its translation is CASRGFQGTNPYEQYF. V usage is TRBV5-8 and J usage is TRBJ2-7; a weak D match, TRBD1 (5 bases). The CDR3 extends over 16 amino acids. V was pared by 7 bases and J by 2 bases, with 22 bases between. The germline V gene encodes CDR1 SGHTS and CDR2 YDEGEE.

The chain couples TRBV19 to TRBJ1-5; a possible D gene is TRBD1 (5 bases). CDR3 size: 15 residues. The V end lost 6 bases, the J end lost 4 bases, and 16 bases lay between the germline ends. CDR1 LNHDA and CDR2 SQIVND come from the germline V gene (reference sequence). For the CDR3, the DNA is TGTGCCAGTAGGGCGGGGGGTTCAAGTAATCAGCCCCAGCATTTT. It is translated as CASRAGGSSNQPQHF. The full variable domain, rest sourced from reference TRBV19 and TRBJ1-5, is DGGITQSPKYLFRKEGQNVTLSCEQNLNHDAMYWYRQDPGQGLRLIYYSQIVNDFQKGDIAEGYSVSREKKESFPLTVTSAQKNPTAFYLCASRAGGSSNQPQHFGDGTRLSIL.

The chain recombines TRBV28 with TRBJ2-3; 10 bases are shared with TRBD2. The germline V gene encodes CDR1 MDHEN and CDR2 SYDVKM. The CDR3 covers 17 residues. Losses at the gene ends were 2 bases for V and 6 bases for J; bases not matched to a gene: 11. CDR3: CASSLISGRADEDTQYF. In DNA, the CDR3 is TGTGCCAGCAGTTTAATAAGCGGGAGGGCCGATGAGGATACGCAGTATTTT.

This chain joins TRBV28 and TRBJ1-1; D possibly corresponds to TRBD1 (5 bases). V was shortened by 6 bases and J by 1 base, with 21 bases between the two germline ends. CDR1 is MDHEN, CDR2 SYDVKM, per germline. This CDR3 spans 17 amino acids. CDR3 nucleotides: TGTGCCAGCAGCCGAAACACAGGCCTAGGTACGAACACTGAAGCTTTCTTT. Amino acid sequence: CASSRNTGLGTNTEAFF.

The chain employs TRBV5-4 and TRBJ2-7; 8 nucleotides line up with TRBD2. The CDR3 length is 14 residues. Germline V gene sequence: CDR1 SGHNT, CDR2 YYREEE (reference sequence). V lost 2 bases, J lost 4 bases, and 5 bases stayed unmatched. CDR3 sequence reads: CASSFSGANYEQYF. DNA of the CDR3: TGTGCCAGCAGCTTTAGCGGGGCTAATTACGAGCAGTACTTC.